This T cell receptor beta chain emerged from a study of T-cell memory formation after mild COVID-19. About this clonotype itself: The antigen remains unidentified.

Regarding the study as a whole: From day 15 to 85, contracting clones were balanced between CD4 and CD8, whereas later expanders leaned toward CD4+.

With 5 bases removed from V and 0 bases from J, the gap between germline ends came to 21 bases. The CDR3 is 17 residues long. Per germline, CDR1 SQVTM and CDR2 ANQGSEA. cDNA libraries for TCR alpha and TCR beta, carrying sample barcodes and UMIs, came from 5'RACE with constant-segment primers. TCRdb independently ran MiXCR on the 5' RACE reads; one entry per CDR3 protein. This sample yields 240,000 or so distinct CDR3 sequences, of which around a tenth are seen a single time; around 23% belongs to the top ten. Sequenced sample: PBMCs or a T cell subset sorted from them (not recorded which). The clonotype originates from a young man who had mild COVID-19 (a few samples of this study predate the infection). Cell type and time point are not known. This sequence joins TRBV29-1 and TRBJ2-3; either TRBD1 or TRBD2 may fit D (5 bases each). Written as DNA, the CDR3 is TGCAGCGTTACCGCTATTCAGTGGGGACCGAGCACAGATACGCAGTATTTT. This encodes CSVTAIQWGPSTDTQYF.